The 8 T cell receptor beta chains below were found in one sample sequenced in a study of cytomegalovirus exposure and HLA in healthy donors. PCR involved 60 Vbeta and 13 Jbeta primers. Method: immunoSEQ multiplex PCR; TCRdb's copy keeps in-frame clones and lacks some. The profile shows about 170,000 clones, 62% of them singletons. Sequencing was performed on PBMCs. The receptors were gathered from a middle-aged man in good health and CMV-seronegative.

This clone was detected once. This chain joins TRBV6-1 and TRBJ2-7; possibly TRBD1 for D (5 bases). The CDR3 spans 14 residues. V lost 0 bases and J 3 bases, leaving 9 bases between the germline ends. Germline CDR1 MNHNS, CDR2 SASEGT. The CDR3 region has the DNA TGTGCCAGCAGTGAAGCTTCAGGGTTCTACGAGCAGTACTTC. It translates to CASSEASGFYEQYF.

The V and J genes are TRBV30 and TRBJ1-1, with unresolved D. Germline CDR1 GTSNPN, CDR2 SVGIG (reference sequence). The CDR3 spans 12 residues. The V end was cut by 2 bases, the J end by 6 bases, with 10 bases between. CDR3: CAWSPLSSEAFF. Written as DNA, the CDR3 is TGTGCCTGGAGTCCCCTTTCGTCTGAAGCTTTCTTT.

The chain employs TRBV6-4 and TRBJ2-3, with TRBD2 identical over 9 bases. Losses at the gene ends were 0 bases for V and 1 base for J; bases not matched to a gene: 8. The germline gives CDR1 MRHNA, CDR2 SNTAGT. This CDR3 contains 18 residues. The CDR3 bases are TGTGCCAGCAGTGACTCTAGCGGGGGCGGCGGAGGCACAGATACGCAGTATTTT. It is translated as CASSDSSGGGGGTDTQYF.

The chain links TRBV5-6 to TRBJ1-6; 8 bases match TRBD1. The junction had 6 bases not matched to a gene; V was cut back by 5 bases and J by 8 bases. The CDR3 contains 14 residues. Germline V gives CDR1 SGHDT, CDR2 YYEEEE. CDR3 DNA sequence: TGTGCCAGCAGACGGGACAGGATGGATTCACCCCTCCACTTT. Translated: CASRRDRMDSPLHF.

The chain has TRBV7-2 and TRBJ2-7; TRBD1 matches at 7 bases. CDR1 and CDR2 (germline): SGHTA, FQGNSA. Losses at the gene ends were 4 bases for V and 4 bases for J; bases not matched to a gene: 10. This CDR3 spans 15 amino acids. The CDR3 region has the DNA TGTGCCAGCAGCTCTAGGACAGGAGAAGTTTACGAGCAGTACTTC. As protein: CASSSRTGEVYEQYF. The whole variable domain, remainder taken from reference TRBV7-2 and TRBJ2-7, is GAGVSQSPSNKVTEKGKDVELRCDPISGHTALYWYRQSLGQGLEFLIYFQGNSAPDKSGLPSDRFSAERTGGSVSTLTIQRTQQEDSAVYLCASSSRTGEVYEQYFGPGTRLTVT.

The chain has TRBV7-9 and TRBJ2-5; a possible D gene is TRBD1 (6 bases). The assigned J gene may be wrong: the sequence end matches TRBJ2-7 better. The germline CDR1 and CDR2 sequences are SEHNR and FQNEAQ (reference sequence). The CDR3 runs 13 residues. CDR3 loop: CASSSRDIYEQYF. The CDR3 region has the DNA TGTGCCAGCAGCTCCCGGGACATCTACGAGCAGTACTTC.

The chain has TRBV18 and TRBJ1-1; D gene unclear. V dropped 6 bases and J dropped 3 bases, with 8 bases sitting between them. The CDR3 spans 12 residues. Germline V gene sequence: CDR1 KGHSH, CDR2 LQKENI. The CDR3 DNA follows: TGTGCCAGCTCTCACGGGGACACTGAAGCTTTCTTT. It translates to CASSHGDTEAFF.

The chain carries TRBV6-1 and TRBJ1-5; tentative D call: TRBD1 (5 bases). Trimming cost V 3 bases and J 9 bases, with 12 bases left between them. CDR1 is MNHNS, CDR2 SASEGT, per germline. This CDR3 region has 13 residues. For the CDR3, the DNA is TGTGCCAGCAGTGAGTGGGGGGATACGCCCCAGCATTTT. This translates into CASSEWGDTPQHF.